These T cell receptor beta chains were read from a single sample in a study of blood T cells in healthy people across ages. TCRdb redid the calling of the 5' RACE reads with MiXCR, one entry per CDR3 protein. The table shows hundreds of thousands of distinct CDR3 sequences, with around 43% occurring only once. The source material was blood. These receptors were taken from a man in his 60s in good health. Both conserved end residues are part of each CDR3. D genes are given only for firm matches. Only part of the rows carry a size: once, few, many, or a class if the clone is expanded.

CASSQLDGSPYEQYF	TGCGCCAGCAGCCAATTAGACGGGAGCCCCTACGAGCAGTACTTC	few	TRBV4-1	TRBJ2-7	.
CASSTAYSNQPQHF	TGTGCCAGCAGCACAGCGTATAGCAATCAGCCCCAGCATTTT	few	TRBV12-3/TRBV12-4	TRBJ1-5	.
CASSSGRGSYEQYF	TGTGCCAGCAGTTCGGGACGGGGATCCTACGAGCAGTACTTC	.	TRBV6-2/TRBV6-3	TRBJ2-7	.
CASSPTMAATYEQYF	TGTGCCAGCAGTCCGACTATGGCGGCGACCTACGAGCAGTACTTC	.	TRBV6-6	TRBJ2-7	.
CASSVATLGEQFF	TGTGCCAGCAGCGTAGCCACTTTAGGTGAGCAGTTCTTC	few	TRBV9	TRBJ2-1	.
CASSRLAASYEQYF	TGTGCCAGCAGCCGACTAGCGGCCTCCTACGAGCAGTACTTC	.	TRBV7-9	TRBJ2-7	TRBD2
CASSLLAGTGVEQYF	TGTGCCAGCAGTTTACTCGCCGGGACAGGTGTTGAGCAGTACTTC	.	TRBV12-3/TRBV12-4	TRBJ2-7	TRBD1
CSVGHRDRVHEQYF	TGCAGCGTTGGGCACCGGGACAGGGTTCACGAGCAGTACTTC	many	TRBV29-1	TRBJ2-7	TRBD1
CASSSTPGAYEQYF	TGTGCCAGCAGCTCAACGCCGGGCGCCTACGAGCAGTACTTC	.	TRBV7-7	TRBJ2-7	.
CASLPSLNSDSHLFYGYTF	TGTGCCAGCCTTCCTAGCCTAAACTCGGACTCACACCTTTTCTATGGCTACACCTTC	.	TRBV12-3/TRBV12-4	TRBJ1-2	.
CASSWQGPPRHNEQFF	TGTGCCAGCAGCTGGCAGGGCCCTCCTAGGCACAATGAGCAGTTCTTC	.	TRBV7-7	TRBJ2-1	.
CASSARQGSSNEKLFF	TGTGCCAGCAGCGCACGACAGGGGTCGTCTAATGAAAAACTGTTTTTT	.	TRBV7-9	TRBJ1-4	TRBD1
CSARQGAFDEQYF	TGCAGTGCTAGACAGGGGGCATTCGACGAGCAGTACTTC	many	TRBV20-1	TRBJ2-7	TRBD1
CASSSGDARYEQYF	TGTGCCAGCAGCTCCGGGGACGCCAGGTACGAGCAGTACTTC	many	TRBV13	TRBJ2-7	.
CASSPGLAGGKEQFF	TGTGCCAGCAGTCCGGGACTAGCGGGGGGGAAAGAGCAGTTCTTC	.	TRBV6-5	TRBJ2-1	TRBD2
CASSSNHLRSRQFF	TGTGCCAGCAGCTCGAATCACCTTAGGAGTCGGCAGTTCTTC	.	TRBV7-9	TRBJ2-1	.
CASSFAAGTYTQYF	TGTGCCAGCAGTTTTGCAGCGGGGACATATACGCAGTATTTT	.	TRBV12-3/TRBV12-4	TRBJ2-3	.
CASSLVAASGGASTDTQYF	TGTGCCAGCAGCTTAGTGGCGGCTAGCGGGGGGGCTAGCACAGATACGCAGTATTTT	.	TRBV7-2	TRBJ2-3	TRBD2
CASSPTAVGSGYYGYTF	TGTGCCAGCAGCCCGACCGCCGTGGGGTCCGGTTACTATGGCTACACCTTC	.	TRBV12-3/TRBV12-4	TRBJ1-2	.
CASSLDPSGETQYF	TGTGCCAGCAGCTTAGACCCTAGCGGAGAGACCCAGTACTTC	.	TRBV7-2	TRBJ2-5	TRBD2
CSASVGNTQYF	TGCAGTGCTAGTGTTGGGAATACGCAGTATTTT	few	TRBV20-1	TRBJ2-3	.
CASSYGTGPDHRYGYTF	TGTGCCAGCAGTTACGGGACAGGGCCCGATCACCGCTATGGCTACACCTTC	few	TRBV6-5	TRBJ1-2	TRBD1
CASSEYEPSSGNTIYF	TGTGCCAGCAGTGAATACGAACCGAGCTCTGGAAACACCATATATTTT	.	TRBV2	TRBJ1-3	.
CASSLNTGAVNTEAFF	TGTGCCAGCAGCTTGAATACGGGGGCGGTGAACACTGAAGCTTTCTTT	few	TRBV7-2	TRBJ1-1	.
CASSAGGPQETQYF	TGTGCCAGCAGTGCAGGGGGTCCCCAAGAGACCCAGTACTTC	few	TRBV2	TRBJ2-5	TRBD1
CATILMSHHSSYNSPLHF	TGTGCCACCATCTTAATGAGCCATCATAGCTCCTATAATTCACCCCTCCACTTT	.	TRBV24-1	TRBJ1-6	.
CASSVEPAGITGELFF	TGTGCCAGCAGCGTAGAGCCAGCGGGGATCACCGGGGAGCTGTTTTTT	.	TRBV9	TRBJ2-2	TRBD2
CAISEGHGLHSYEQYF	TGTGCCATCAGTGAAGGTCATGGACTACACTCCTACGAGCAGTACTTC	.	TRBV10-3	TRBJ2-7	.
CSARGSGTGGGYTF	TGCAGTGCTAGAGGTTCCGGGACAGGGGGTGGCTACACCTTC	.	TRBV20-1	TRBJ1-2	TRBD1
CASSPGRPPHEQFF	TGTGCCAGCAGTCCGGGACGGCCCCCCCATGAGCAGTTCTTC	.	TRBV6-2/TRBV6-3	TRBJ2-1	.
CSARGEGSGTQETQYF	TGCAGTGCCCGAGGAGAGGGTAGCGGGACTCAAGAGACCCAGTACTTC	.	TRBV20-1	TRBJ2-5	TRBD2
CASSYRESSYEQYF	TGTGCCAGCAGTTACAGGGAGAGCTCCTACGAGCAGTACTTC	.	TRBV7-9	TRBJ2-7	.
CASSLTGDEEKLFF	TGTGCCAGCAGCTTGACAGGTGACGAAGAAAAACTGTTTTTT	few	TRBV5-5	TRBJ1-4	.